Only a few counts were recorded for the clone carrying this T cell receptor (beta chain). Its antigen is undetermined. MiXCR, run by TCRdb on the 5' RACE reads, gives a single entry per CDR3 protein. The table has some 77,000 distinct CDR3 sequences, roughly an eighth seen once. This sample is drawn from a study of neurological immune-mediated disorders. Study findings and constraints: Private repertoires in all groups were suggested by the finding that expanded clones across subjects shared no CDR3 amino acid sequences. HTLV-1-associated myelopathy had the most TCR clonal expansion, and multiple sclerosis had the least, less than healthy controls.

Time point indicated: longitudinal time-point 1 (baseline). PBMCs numbering 2 million and stored at -80 C yielded the unsorted libraries. The CDR3 is made up of 15 amino acids. The germline V and J ends were trimmed by 3 bases and 4 bases, with 16 bases remaining between them. Germline lookup yields CDR1 SGHRS and CDR2 YFSETQ. The specimen sequenced was PBMCs. The clonotype originates from a female donor with HTLV-1-associated myelopathy (HAM/TSP). V and J are TRBV5-1 and TRBJ1-2; perhaps TRBD1 as D (5 bases). The CDR3 loop is CASSSGTPRPYGYTF. The DNA for the CDR3 is TGCGCCAGCAGCTCCGGGACCCCCAGGCCCTATGGCTACACCTTC.